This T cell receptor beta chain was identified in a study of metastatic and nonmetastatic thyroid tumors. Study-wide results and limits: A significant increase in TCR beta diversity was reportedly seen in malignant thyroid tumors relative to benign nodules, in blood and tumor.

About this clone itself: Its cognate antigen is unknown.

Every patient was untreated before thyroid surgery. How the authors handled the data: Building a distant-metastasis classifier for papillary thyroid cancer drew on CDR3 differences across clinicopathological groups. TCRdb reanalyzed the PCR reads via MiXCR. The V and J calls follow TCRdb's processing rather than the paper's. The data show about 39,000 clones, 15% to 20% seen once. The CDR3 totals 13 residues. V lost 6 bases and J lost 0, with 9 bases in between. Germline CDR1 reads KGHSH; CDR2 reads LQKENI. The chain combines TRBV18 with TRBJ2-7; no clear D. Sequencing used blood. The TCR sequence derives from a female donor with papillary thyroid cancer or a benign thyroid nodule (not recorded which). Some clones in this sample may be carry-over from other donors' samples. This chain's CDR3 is CASSSGFSYEQYF. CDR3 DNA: TGTGCCAGCTCGAGTGGGTTCTCCTACGAGCAGTACTTC.